Below are 5 T cell receptor beta chains sequenced from a single sample in a study of cytomegalovirus exposure and HLA in healthy donors. PCR involved 60 Vbeta and 13 Jbeta primers. The protocol was immunoSEQ multiplex PCR, while the TCRdb copy is restricted to in-frame clones and leaves out a portion. The table has about 200,000 clones, around four fifths seen once. The specimen was PBMCs. The receptor set was obtained from a woman between 40 and 55 years old in good health and CMV-seronegative.

The chain is built from TRBV15 and TRBJ2-7; 7 bases are a match to TRBD1. Germline V gives CDR1 LNHNV, CDR2 YYDKDF (reference sequence). Trimming at V came to 4 bases and at J to 0 bases, leaving 6 bases not matched to a gene. This CDR3 is 15 amino acids long. The CDR3 here is CATSKGTDVSYEQYF. The CDR3, as DNA: TGTGCCACCAGCAAGGGGACAGACGTCTCCTACGAGCAGTACTTC.

This clone occurred a few times. The rearrangement uses TRBV2 and TRBJ1-5; TRBD1 is a possible D gene (5 bases). This CDR3 comprises 13 residues. CDR1 SNHLY and CDR2 FYNNEI come from the germline V gene. The V gene lost 4 bases and the J gene lost 5 bases, with 9 bases spanning the gap. CDR3 DNA sequence: TGTGCCAGCAGTGGACAGTCAGATCAGCCCCAGCATTTT. This translates into CASSGQSDQPQHF.

This sequence joins TRBV5-1 and TRBJ2-7; 9 bases fit TRBD2. The germline gives CDR1 SGHRS, CDR2 YFSETQ. The CDR3 runs to 15 residues. The V gene end was trimmed by 4 bases and the J gene end by 1 base; junction bases not matched to a gene: 6. CDR3 sequence: CASSPRLAGSYEQYF. The CDR3 region has the DNA TGCGCCAGCAGCCCCCGCCTAGCGGGGTCCTACGAGCAGTACTTC.

CDR3 residues: CASSDGPGVIYGYTF. The DNA for the CDR3 is TGTGCCAGCAGTGATGGGCCAGGGGTCATCTATGGCTACACCTTC. This chain links TRBV2 with TRBJ1-2; a weak D match, TRBD1 (6 bases). The CDR3 has 15 residues. V shed 3 bases and J shed 4 bases, with 15 bases lying between them. Germline V gives CDR1 SNHLY, CDR2 FYNNEI.

The V gene is TRBV19, the J gene TRBJ2-1; 7 bases match TRBD2. This CDR3 is 15 amino acids long. Trimming cost V 4 bases and J 0 bases; bases outside gene matches: 3. Germline V gene sequence: CDR1 LNHDA, CDR2 SQIVND (reference sequence). The CDR3 spells CASSTVAGSYNEQFF. In nucleotides, the CDR3 is TGTGCCAGTAGTACCGTAGCGGGCTCCTACAATGAGCAGTTCTTC.